A single sample gave rise to the 25 T cell receptor beta chains below, sequenced in a study of blood T cell repertoires in COVID-19. Sequenced by immunoSEQ multiplex PCR; TCRdb stores in-frame clones only, minus some. The sample yields about 270,000 clones, roughly nine tenths seen once. Sequencing was carried out using peripheral blood. All receptors come from a woman aged 30 to 39 with COVID-19, enrolled during active disease.

The chain uses TRBV2 and TRBJ1-4, with D possibly TRBD1 on 5 matching bases. Germline V lookup: CDR1 SNHLY, CDR2 FYNNEI. Trimming stripped 9 bases from V and 7 bases from J, with 12 bases between. The CDR3 has 12 amino acids. CDR3 region: CARGTGREKLFF. CDR3 in DNA: TGTGCCAGGGGGACTGGGCGTGAAAAACTGTTTTTT.

The genes are TRBV4-1 and TRBJ2-1; D is possibly TRBD2 (7 bases). V was pared by 1 base and J by 0 bases, with 16 bases between. CDR3 length equals 18 residues. Germline values: CDR1 MGHRA, CDR2 YSYEKL. CDR3 sequence reads: CASSQVWGGGSSYNEQFF. The CDR3 DNA sequence: TGCGCCAGCAGCCAAGTCTGGGGAGGGGGAAGCTCCTACAATGAGCAGTTCTTC.

V gene TRBV5-5 combines with J gene TRBJ2-1, with 9 bases that match TRBD2. The CDR3 runs 15 residues. V dropped 2 bases and J dropped 6; count of bases not matched to a gene: 6. Per the germline V gene, CDR1 is SGHKS and CDR2 is YYEKEE (reference sequence). For the CDR3, the DNA is TGTGCCAGCAGCTTTGGTAGCGGGGGAGGCAATGAGCAGTTCTTC. Amino acid sequence: CASSFGSGGGNEQFF.

About this clone: Different DNA sequences within this sample yield the same CDR3. The chain has TRBV10-2 and TRBJ2-7; 8 bases are shared with TRBD2. Per the germline V gene, CDR1 is WSHSY and CDR2 is SAAADI. With V trimmed by 4 bases and J by 4 bases, 3 bases remained unmatched. This CDR3 has 13 amino acids. CDR3 in amino acids: CASSAGGPYEQYF. The CDR3 DNA is TGCGCCAGCAGTGCGGGGGGGCCGTACGAGCAGTACTTC.

This clone appeared once. The V call is TRBV7-9, the J call TRBJ1-2; 7 nucleotides line up with TRBD1. The germline CDR1 and CDR2 sequences are SEHNR and FQNEAQ (reference sequence). This CDR3 is 15 amino acids long. V shed 1 base, J shed 5 bases, and the junction held 7 bases outside the gene matches. CDR3 amino acids: CASSLERGTAYGYTF. The CDR3 DNA follows: TGTGCCAGCAGCTTAGAGAGGGGGACAGCGTATGGCTACACCTTC.

The CDR3: CARSRLRRRRGTYNEQFF. CDR3 DNA: TGTGCAAGGTCAAGGCTCCGACGCCGGCGGGGGACCTACAATGAGCAGTTCTTC. The rearrangement joins TRBV12-2 to TRBJ2-1; the D call of TRBD2 is as the table states it, not checked on the DNA. TRBV12-2 is noted as a pseudogene. The CDR3 loop spans 18 amino acids.

The J gene is TRBJ1-1, the V gene TRBV12-5, with D possibly matching TRBD1 (5 bases). The ends were cut back, 0 bases at V and 3 bases at J, with 14 bases in the middle. The CDR3 runs to 16 residues. Germline V gene lookup returns CDR1 LGHNT and CDR2 FRNRAP. CDR3 sequence: CASGLVPLDSHTEAFF. As DNA, the CDR3 is TGTGCTAGTGGTTTGGTACCACTCGACAGTCACACTGAAGCTTTCTTT.

This clone occurred a few times. V gene TRBV5-1 combines with J gene TRBJ2-7, with D possibly matching TRBD1 (6 bases). Germline V CDR1 and CDR2: SGHRS, YFSETQ. V was shortened by 5 bases and J by 2 bases, with 11 bases between the two germline ends. The CDR3 runs 13 residues. The CDR3 DNA follows: TGCGCCAGCAGGAGGACAGCTACCTACGAGCAGTACTTC. It is translated as CASRRTATYEQYF.

The V and J genes are TRBV4-2 and TRBJ1-1, with D perhaps TRBD1 (5 bases). V lost 1 base and J lost 10, with 16 bases in between. Germline CDR1 LGHNA, CDR2 YNFKEQ. CDR3 length: 14 amino acids. As DNA, the CDR3 is TGTGCCAGCAGCCAAGTCATGGGGGGTGTTGGAGCTTTCTTT. Encoded protein: CASSQVMGGVGAFF.

The genes are TRBV3-1 (or the pseudogene TRBV3-2) and TRBJ2-5; weak D call: TRBD2 (6 bases). The germline V gene has CDR1 LGHDT and CDR2 YNNKEL (reference sequence). The CDR3 contains 15 residues. V was trimmed by 6 bases and J by 5 bases, leaving 19 bases between them. The DNA of the CDR3 is TGTGCCAGCAGTCTAGGAGGGACCCCAAGGGAGACCCAGTACTTC. Protein product: CASSLGGTPRETQYF.

The CDR3 DNA follows: TGTGCCAGCTCACCACCGGGAGGGGGAAGCCAGCCCCAGCATTTT. It specifies CASSPPGGGSQPQHF. V gene TRBV18 combines with J gene TRBJ1-5; the D gene is possibly TRBD1 (6 bases). CDR3 length equals 15 residues. Trimming removed 0 bases from V and 7 bases from J, with 13 bases in between. In germline, CDR1 is KGHSH, CDR2 LQKENI.

The gene calls are TRBV4-1 and TRBJ1-1; 8 nucleotides line up with TRBD1. The V segment lost 1 base and the J segment 7 bases; nucleotides outside the gene matches: 14. The CDR3 has 17 amino acids. Germline V gene data show CDR1 as MGHRA and CDR2 as YSYEKL. CDR3 sequence reads: CASSQGIPGRGHYEAFF. The CDR3 nucleotides read TGCGCCAGCAGCCAAGGAATTCCGGGCAGGGGGCATTATGAAGCTTTCTTT.

A single count supports this clone. This sequence joins TRBV15 and TRBJ2-7, with D perhaps TRBD2 (6 bases). The CDR3 totals 13 residues. The germline V gene has CDR1 LNHNV and CDR2 YYDKDF (reference sequence). Deletions cut 1 base from V and 3 bases from J, with 7 bases between. CDR3 region: CATSRGTNYEQYF. The DNA for the CDR3 is TGTGCCACCAGCAGAGGGACTAACTACGAGCAGTACTTC.

The chain recombines TRBV27 with TRBJ2-4; D is undetermined. The CDR3 has 12 residues. The germline V and J ends were trimmed by 5 bases and 8 bases, with 10 bases remaining between them. CDR1 MNHEY and CDR2 SMNVEV come from the germline V gene (reference sequence). The CDR3 nucleotides are TGTGCCAGCAGTCCCCGCCGGGACATTCAGTACTTC. Protein product: CASSPRRDIQYF.

In DNA, the CDR3 is TGTGCCAGCAGGGGTGGACAGACCGATGGCTACACCTTC. Translation: CASRGGQTDGYTF. This sequence joins TRBV11-2 and TRBJ1-2, with TRBD1 as a possible D gene (6 bases). Germline V gene sequence: CDR1 SGHAT, CDR2 FQNNGV. Trimming took 6 bases from V and 6 from J, leaving 14 bases between them. The CDR3 extends over 13 amino acids.

The chain employs TRBV7-9 and TRBJ1-6; TRBD1 matches at 8 bases. The V segment lost 0 bases and the J segment 4 bases; nucleotides outside the gene matches: 8. The CDR3 sequence is 18 residues long. Germline assignment: CDR1 SEHNR and CDR2 FQNEAQ (reference sequence). The CDR3 sequence is CASSLAAGTGVYNSPLHF. The CDR3 coding sequence is TGTGCCAGCAGCTTAGCGGCCGGGACAGGCGTGTATAATTCACCCCTCCACTTT.

CDR3 sequence reads: CASSQDAGQLSGNTIYF. In DNA form, the CDR3 reads TGTGCCAGCAGCCAAGATGCGGGACAGCTCTCTGGAAACACCATATATTTT. The chain combines TRBV14 with TRBJ1-3, with 7 bases aligning to TRBD1. V trimming: 0 bases; J trimming: 0 bases; junction bases outside the gene matches: 5. The CDR3 has 17 amino acids. Germline CDR1 and CDR2: SGHDN and FVKESK.

This clone was observed a handful of times. V is TRBV2 and J is TRBJ2-1; 10 nucleotides agree with TRBD2. V trimming: 7 bases; J trimming: 10 bases; junction bases outside the gene matches: 10. The CDR3 spans 14 residues. Germline V gene sequence: CDR1 SNHLY, CDR2 FYNNEI. The CDR3 nucleotides are TGTGCCAGCAAAGGGCTAGCGGGGGTCAGGGAGCAGTTCTTC. This codes for CASKGLAGVREQFF.

The rearrangement joins TRBV19 to TRBJ2-7; TRBD1 is a possible D gene (6 bases). Germline V gives CDR1 LNHDA, CDR2 SQIVND (reference sequence). V gave up 3 bases and J gave up 7 bases, with 19 bases separating them. The CDR3 is 15 residues long. The CDR3 region has the DNA TGTGCCAGTAGTATTTACGGGACATCCTTCGGGGAGCAGTACTTC. Protein: CASSIYGTSFGEQYF.

This clone was seen a handful of times. The V call is TRBV19, the J call TRBJ1-5, with D possibly TRBD1 on 6 matching bases. Germline V gives CDR1 LNHDA, CDR2 SQIVND (reference sequence). The germline V and J ends were trimmed by 6 bases and 4 bases, with 16 bases remaining between them. CDR3 size: 15 residues. This chain's CDR3 is CASRSIGGWNQPQHF. CDR3 DNA: TGTGCCAGTAGATCGATTGGGGGCTGGAATCAGCCCCAGCATTTT.

This chain joins TRBV18 and TRBJ1-6, with D possibly matching TRBD1 (5 bases). The CDR3 contains 15 residues. The V gene's germline CDR1 is KGHSH and CDR2 LQKENI. The V end was cut by 3 bases, the J end by 7 bases, with 13 bases between. CDR3 in DNA: TGTGCCAGCTCACCCGGGGGTGTCGGGAATTCACCCCTCCACTTT. Residues: CASSPGGVGNSPLHF.

This clone has just one count. The junction and the germline gene differ at one end; a read error may be behind it. V and J are TRBV5-8 and TRBJ1-6; 7 nucleotides line up with TRBD1. Germline-derived CDR1 and CDR2 are SGHTS and YDEGEE. The CDR3 length is 17 residues. CDR3 sequence (DNA): TGTGCCGGCAGCAGCTTGGCTGGAACAGGGGCCAGTTCACCCCTCCACTTT. Protein sequence: CAGSSLAGTGASSPLHF.

J is TRBJ2-7 and V is TRBV4-1; 8 bases match TRBD1. This CDR3 has 15 amino acids. Germline V lookup: CDR1 MGHRA, CDR2 YSYEKL. Trimming removed 2 bases from V and 3 bases from J; junction bases left unmatched: 6. The CDR3 spells CASSQPRTGIYEQYF. The CDR3 DNA sequence: TGCGCCAGCAGCCAACCCAGGACAGGGATCTACGAGCAGTACTTC.

The chain links TRBV7-8 to TRBJ1-5; D may be TRBD1 (6 bases). This CDR3 comprises 14 residues. V lost 3 bases and J 7 bases, leaving 13 bases between the germline ends. Germline-derived CDR1 and CDR2 are SGHVS and FQNEAQ. The CDR3 DNA reads TGTGCCAGCAGCTTCAACAGGGCTGGGCAGCCCCAGCATTTT. Translated: CASSFNRAGQPQHF.

The J gene is TRBJ2-7, the V gene TRBV7-6; TRBD1 matches at 7 bases. CDR3 size: 15 residues. Germline V gives CDR1 SGHVS, CDR2 FNYEAQ. With V trimmed by 1 base and J by 4 bases, 7 bases remained unmatched. The CDR3 nucleotides read TGTGCCAGCAGCTTAGGACAGGGAGTAAAATACGAGCAGTACTTC. It translates to CASSLGQGVKYEQYF. Looking up the rest from reference TRBV7-6 and TRBJ2-7 gives the full variable domain: GAGVSQSPRYKVTKRGQDVALRCDPISGHVSLYWYRQALGQGPEFLTYFNYEAQQDKSGLPNDRFSAERPEGSISTLTIQRTEQRDSAMYRCASSLGQGVKYEQYFGPGTRLTVT.